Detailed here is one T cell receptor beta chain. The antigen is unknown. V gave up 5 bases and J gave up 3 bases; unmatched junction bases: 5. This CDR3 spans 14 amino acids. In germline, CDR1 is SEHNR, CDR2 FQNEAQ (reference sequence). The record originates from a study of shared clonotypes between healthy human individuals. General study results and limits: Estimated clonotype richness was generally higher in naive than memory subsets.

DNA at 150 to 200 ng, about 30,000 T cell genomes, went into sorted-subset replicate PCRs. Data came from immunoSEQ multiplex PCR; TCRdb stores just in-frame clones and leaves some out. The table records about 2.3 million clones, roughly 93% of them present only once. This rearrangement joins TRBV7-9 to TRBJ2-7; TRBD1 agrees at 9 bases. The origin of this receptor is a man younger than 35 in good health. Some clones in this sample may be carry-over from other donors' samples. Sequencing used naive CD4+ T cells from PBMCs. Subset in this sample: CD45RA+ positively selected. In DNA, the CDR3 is TGTGCCAGCAGCGGGACAGGGTACTTCTACGAGCAGTACTTC. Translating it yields CASSGTGYFYEQYF.